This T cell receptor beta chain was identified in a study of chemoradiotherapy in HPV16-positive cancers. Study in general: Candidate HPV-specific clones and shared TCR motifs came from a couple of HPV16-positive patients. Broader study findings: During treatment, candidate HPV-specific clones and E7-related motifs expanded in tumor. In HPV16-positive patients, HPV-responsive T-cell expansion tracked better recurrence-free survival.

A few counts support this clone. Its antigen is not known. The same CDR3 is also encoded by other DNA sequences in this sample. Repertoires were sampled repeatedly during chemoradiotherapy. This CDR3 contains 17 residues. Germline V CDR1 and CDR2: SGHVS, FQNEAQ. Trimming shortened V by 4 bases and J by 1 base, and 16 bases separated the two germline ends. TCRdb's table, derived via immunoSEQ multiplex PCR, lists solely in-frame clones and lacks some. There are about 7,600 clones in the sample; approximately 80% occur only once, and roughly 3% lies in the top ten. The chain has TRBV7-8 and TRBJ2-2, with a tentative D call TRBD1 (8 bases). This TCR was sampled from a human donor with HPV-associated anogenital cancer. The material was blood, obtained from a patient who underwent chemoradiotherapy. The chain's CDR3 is CASSSLSGTGNTGELFF. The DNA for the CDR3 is TGTGCCAGCAGCTCCTTAAGCGGGACAGGGAACACCGGGGAGCTGTTTTTT.